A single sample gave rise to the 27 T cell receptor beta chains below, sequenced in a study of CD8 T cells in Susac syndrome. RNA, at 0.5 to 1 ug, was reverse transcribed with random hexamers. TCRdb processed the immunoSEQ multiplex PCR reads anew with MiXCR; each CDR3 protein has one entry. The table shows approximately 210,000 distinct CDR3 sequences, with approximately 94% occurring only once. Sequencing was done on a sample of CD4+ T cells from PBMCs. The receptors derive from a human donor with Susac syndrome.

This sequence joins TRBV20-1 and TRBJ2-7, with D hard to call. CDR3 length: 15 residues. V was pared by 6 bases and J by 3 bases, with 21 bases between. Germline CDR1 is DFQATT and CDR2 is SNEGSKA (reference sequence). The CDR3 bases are TGCAGTGCCAACGTAGAGGTCCTGGGCTTCTACGAGCAGTACTTC. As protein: CSANVEVLGFYEQYF.

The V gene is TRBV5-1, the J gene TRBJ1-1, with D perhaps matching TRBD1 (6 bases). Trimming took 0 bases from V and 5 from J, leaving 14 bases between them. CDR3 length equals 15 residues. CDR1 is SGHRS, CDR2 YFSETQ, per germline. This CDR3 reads CASSLAGGRQTEAFF. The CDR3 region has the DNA TGCGCCAGCAGCTTGGCTGGGGGGCGACAAACTGAAGCTTTCTTT.

Here the CDR3 reads CASSQDRGPGGASNEQFF. CDR3 nucleotide sequence: TGCGCCAGCAGCCAAGATCGTGGACCGGGGGGCGCTTCCAATGAGCAGTTCTTC. The chain joins TRBV4-3 to TRBJ2-1, with D tentatively TRBD2 (7 bases). This CDR3 comprises 18 residues. Trimming removed 0 bases from V and 6 bases from J, with 21 bases in between. The germline CDR1 and CDR2 sequences are LGHNA and YSLEER.

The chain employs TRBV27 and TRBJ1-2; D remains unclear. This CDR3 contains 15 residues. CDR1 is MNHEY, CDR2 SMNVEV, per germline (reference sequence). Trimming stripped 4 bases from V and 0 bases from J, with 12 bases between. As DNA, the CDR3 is TGTGCCAGCAGTTCTCAGTGGGAAGCTAACTATGGCTACACCTTC. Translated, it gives CASSSQWEANYGYTF.

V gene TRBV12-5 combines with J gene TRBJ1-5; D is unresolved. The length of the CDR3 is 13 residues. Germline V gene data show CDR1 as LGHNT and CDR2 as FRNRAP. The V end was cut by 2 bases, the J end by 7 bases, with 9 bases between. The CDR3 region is CASGLNLDQPQHF. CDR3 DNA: TGTGCTAGTGGTTTGAATTTAGACCAGCCCCAGCATTTT. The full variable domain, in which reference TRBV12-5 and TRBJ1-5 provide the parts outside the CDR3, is DARVTQTPRHKVTEMGQEVTMRCQPILGHNTVFWYRQTMMQGLELLAYFRNRAPLDDSGMPKDRFSAEMPDATLATLKIQPSEPRDSAVYFCASGLNLDQPQHFGDGTRLSIL.

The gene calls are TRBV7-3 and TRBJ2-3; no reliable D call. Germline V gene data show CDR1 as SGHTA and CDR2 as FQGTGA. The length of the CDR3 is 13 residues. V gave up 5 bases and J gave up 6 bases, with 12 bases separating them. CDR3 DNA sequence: TGTGCCAGCAGCCTACGCCCCGTGGATACGCAGTATTTT. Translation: CASSLRPVDTQYF.

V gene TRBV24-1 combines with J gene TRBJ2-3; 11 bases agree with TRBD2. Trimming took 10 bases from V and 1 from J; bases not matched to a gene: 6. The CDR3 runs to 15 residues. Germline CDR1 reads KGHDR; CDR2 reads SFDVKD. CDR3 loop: CATATSGAGTDTQYF. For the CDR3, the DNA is TGTGCCACGGCGACTAGCGGGGCTGGCACAGATACGCAGTATTTT.

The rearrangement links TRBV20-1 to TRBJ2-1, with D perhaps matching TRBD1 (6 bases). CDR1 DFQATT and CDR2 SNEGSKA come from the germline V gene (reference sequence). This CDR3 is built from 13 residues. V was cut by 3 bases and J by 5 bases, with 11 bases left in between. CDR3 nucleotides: TGCAGTGCTAGCAGGGGTTTTGACAATGAGCAGTTCTTC. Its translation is CSASRGFDNEQFF.

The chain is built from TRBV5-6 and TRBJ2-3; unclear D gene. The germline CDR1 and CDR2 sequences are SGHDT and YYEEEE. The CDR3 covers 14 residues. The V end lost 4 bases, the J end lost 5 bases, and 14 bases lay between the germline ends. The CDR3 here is CASSQIARIDTQYF. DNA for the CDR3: TGTGCCAGCAGCCAAATTGCAAGGATAGATACGCAGTATTTT.

DNA of the CDR3: TGCAGTGCTAGAGTCCGCGGGGGAGCCTACGAGCAGTACTTC. Residues: CSARVRGGAYEQYF. The V and J genes are TRBV20-1 and TRBJ2-7; 7 bases are a match to TRBD2. Unmatched junction bases numbered 5, after V lost 1 base and J lost 2 bases. The CDR3 extends over 14 amino acids. The germline V gene encodes CDR1 DFQATT and CDR2 SNEGSKA (reference sequence).

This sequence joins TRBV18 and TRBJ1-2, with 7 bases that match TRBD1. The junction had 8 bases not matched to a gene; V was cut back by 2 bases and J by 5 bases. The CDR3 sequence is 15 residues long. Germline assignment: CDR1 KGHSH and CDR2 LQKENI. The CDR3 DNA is TGTGCCAGCTCACCAAAGGAGGGGGCAAGTTATGGCTACACCTTC. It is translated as CASSPKEGASYGYTF. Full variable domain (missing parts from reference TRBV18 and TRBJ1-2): NAGVMQNPRHLVRRRGQEARLRCSPMKGHSHVYWYRQLPEEGLKFMVYLQKENIIDESGMPKERFSAEFPKEGPSILRIQQVVRGDSAAYFCASSPKEGASYGYTFGSGTRLTVV.

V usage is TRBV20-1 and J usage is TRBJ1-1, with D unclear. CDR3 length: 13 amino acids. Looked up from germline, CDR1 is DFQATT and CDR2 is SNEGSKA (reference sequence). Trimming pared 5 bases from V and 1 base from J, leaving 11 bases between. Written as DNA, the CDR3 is TGCAGTGCTCGTACTGACGGGAACACTGAAGCTTTCTTT. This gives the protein CSARTDGNTEAFF.

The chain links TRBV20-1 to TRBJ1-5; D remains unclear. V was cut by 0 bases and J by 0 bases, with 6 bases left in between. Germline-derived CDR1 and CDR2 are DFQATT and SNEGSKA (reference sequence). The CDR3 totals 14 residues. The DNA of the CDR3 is TGCAGTGCTAGAGACACGGATAGCAATCAGCCCCAGCATTTT. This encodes CSARDTDSNQPQHF.

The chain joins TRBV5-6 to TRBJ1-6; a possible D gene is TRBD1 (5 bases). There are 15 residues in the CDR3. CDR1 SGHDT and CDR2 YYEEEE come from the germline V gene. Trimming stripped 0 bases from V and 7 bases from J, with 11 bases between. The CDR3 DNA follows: TGTGCCAGCAGCTTGGTTCAGGGATGGAATTCACCCCTCCACTTT. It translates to CASSLVQGWNSPLHF. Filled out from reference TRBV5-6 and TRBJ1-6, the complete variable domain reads DAGVTQSPTHLIKTRGQQVTLRCSPKSGHDTVSWYQQALGQGPQFIFQYYEEEERQRGNFPDRFSGHQFPNYSSELNVNALLLGDSALYLCASSLVQGWNSPLHFGNGTRLTVT.

DNA for the CDR3: TGTGCCAGCTCACCCCAGGGTAAAACTGAAGCTTTCTTT. The encoded protein is CASSPQGKTEAFF. J is TRBJ1-1 and V is TRBV18; tentatively, D is TRBD1 (5 bases). Trimming removed 3 bases at V and 5 bases at J, with 10 bases between. Germline V gene data show CDR1 as KGHSH and CDR2 as LQKENI. The CDR3 spans 13 residues.

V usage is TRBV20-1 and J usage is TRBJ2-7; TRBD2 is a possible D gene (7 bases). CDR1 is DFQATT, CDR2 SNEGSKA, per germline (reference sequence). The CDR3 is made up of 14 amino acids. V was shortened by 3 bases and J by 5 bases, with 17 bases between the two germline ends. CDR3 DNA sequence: TGCAGTGCTAGGAGGGGGGGGCAATACCACGAGCAGTACTTC. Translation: CSARRGGQYHEQYF.

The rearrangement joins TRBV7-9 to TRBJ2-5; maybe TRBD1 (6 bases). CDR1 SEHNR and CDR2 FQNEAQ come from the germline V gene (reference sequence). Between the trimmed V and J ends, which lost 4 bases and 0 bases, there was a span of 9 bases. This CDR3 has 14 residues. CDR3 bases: TGTGCCAGCAGCTCAGGACAGTACCAAGAGACCCAGTACTTC. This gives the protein CASSSGQYQETQYF.

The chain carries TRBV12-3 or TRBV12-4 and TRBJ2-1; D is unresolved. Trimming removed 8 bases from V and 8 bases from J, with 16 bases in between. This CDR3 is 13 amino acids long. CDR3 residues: CASYKGGYHEQFF. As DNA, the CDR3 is TGTGCCAGCTATAAAGGTGGATACCATGAGCAGTTCTTC.

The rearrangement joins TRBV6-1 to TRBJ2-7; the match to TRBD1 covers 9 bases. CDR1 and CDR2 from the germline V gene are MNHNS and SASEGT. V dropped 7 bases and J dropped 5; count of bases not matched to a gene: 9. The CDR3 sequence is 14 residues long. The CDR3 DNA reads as TGTGCCAGCAAGTTGGGACAGGGTTCCAACGAGCAGTACTTC. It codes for CASKLGQGSNEQYF.

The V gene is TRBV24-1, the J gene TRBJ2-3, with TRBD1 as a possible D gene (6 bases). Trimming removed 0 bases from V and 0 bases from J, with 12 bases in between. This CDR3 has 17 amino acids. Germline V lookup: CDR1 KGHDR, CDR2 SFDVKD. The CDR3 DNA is TGTGCCACCAGTGATTTGGGCAACAGGGCTAGCACAGATACGCAGTATTTT. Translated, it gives CATSDLGNRASTDTQYF.

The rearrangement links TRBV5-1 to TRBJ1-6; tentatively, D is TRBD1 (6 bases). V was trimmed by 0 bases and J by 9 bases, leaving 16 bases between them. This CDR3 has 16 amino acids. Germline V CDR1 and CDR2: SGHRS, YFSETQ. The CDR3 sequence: CASSLAGQAWGSPLHF. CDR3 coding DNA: TGCGCCAGCAGCTTGGCGGGACAAGCTTGGGGTTCACCCCTCCACTTT. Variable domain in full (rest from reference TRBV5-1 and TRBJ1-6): KAGVTQTPRYLIKTRGQQVTLSCSPISGHRSVSWYQQTPGQGLQFLFEYFSETQRNKGNFPGRFSGRQFSNSRSEMNVSTLELGDSALYLCASSLAGQAWGSPLHFGNGTRLTVT.

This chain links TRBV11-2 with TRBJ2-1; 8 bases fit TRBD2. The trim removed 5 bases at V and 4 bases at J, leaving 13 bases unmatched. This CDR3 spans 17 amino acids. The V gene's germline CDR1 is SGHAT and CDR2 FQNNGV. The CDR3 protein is CASSPLVGGGAYNEQFF. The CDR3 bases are TGTGCCAGCAGCCCACTAGTCGGGGGGGGCGCTTACAATGAGCAGTTCTTC.

CDR3 DNA sequence: TGCGCCAGCAGTGAGTCAGGAGGCTATGGCTACACCTTC. It codes for CASSESGGYGYTF. This chain links TRBV10-2 with TRBJ1-2; D gene unclear. The CDR3 length is 13 residues. Per the germline V gene, CDR1 is WSHSY and CDR2 is SAAADI. Deletions cut 0 bases from V and 4 bases from J, with 6 bases between.

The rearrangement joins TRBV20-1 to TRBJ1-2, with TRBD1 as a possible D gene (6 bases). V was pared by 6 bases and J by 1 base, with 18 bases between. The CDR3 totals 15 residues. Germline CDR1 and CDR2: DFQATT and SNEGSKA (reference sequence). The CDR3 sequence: CSARPGGQNNYGYTF. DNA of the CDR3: TGCAGTGCCCGCCCTGGGGGGCAGAATAACTATGGCTACACCTTC.

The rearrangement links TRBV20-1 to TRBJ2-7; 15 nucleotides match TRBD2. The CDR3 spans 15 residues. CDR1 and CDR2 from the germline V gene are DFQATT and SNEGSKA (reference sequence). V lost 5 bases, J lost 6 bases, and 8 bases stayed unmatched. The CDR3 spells CSASRTSGGAGEQYF. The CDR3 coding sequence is TGCAGTGCTTCGCGGACTAGCGGGGGGGCGGGCGAGCAGTACTTC.

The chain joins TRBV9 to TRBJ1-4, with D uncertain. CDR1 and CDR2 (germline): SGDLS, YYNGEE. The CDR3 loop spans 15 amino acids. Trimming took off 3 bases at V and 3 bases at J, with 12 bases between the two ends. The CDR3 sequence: CASSALLGANEKLFF. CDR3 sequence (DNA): TGTGCCAGCAGCGCCCTCCTAGGAGCTAATGAAAAACTGTTTTTT.

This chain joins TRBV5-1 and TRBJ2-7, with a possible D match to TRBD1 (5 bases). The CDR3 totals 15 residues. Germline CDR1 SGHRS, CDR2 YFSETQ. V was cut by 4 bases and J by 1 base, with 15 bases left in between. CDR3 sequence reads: CASSPDVGASYEQYF. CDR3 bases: TGCGCCAGCAGCCCGGACGTTGGGGCTTCCTACGAGCAGTACTTC.